This is a list of T cell receptor beta chains from one sample in a study of blood T cell repertoires in COVID-19. The repertoire was sequenced with immunoSEQ multiplex PCR; TCRdb's copy has only in-frame clones and lacks some. The profile covers about 350,000 clones, with about 90% appearing a single time and more than 0.8% taken by the ten largest. Sequenced: PBMCs or T cells enriched from blood (not recorded which). Receptors were obtained from a woman younger than 45 who had recovered from COVID-19. CDR3s include the opening cysteine and the closing phenylalanine or tryptophan. The D gene is left open where the match is weak. The size field is filled for only some rows; it gives once, few, many or a size class.

TRBJ2-5 | TRBV7-2 | NA | NA | CASSPLGRETQYF | TGTGCCAGCAGCCCTCTAGGGAGGGAGACCCAGTACTTC
TRBJ1-3 | TRBV3-1/TRBV3-2 | NA | NA | CASSPTATSGNTIYF | TGTGCCAGCAGCCCGACAGCGACCTCTGGAAACACCATATATTTT
TRBJ1-1 | TRBV28 | NA | NA | CASSLYSRVGRWDTEAFF | TGTGCCAGCAGTTTATATAGTCGGGTCGGGAGGTGGGACACTGAAGCTTTCTTT
TRBJ1-2 | TRBV12-3/TRBV12-4 | NA | NA | CASSPANYGYTF | TGTGCCAGCAGTCCAGCTAACTATGGCTACACCTTC
TRBJ1-5 | TRBV11-2 | NA | NA | CASSLAQRGQPQHF | TGTGCCAGCAGCTTAGCCCAAAGAGGTCAGCCCCAGCATTTT
TRBJ1-5 | TRBV6-5 | NA | few | CASTHRWGGDQPQHF | TGTGCCAGCACCCACCGATGGGGGGGTGATCAGCCCCAGCATTTT
TRBJ1-4 | TRBV19 | TRBD1 | NA | CASSVTGGEKLFF | TGTGCCAGTAGTGTAACAGGGGGAGAAAAACTGTTTTTT
TRBJ1-2 | TRBV2 | NA | NA | CASSPPGYTF | TGTGCCAGCAGTCCCCCGGGCTACACCTTC
TRBJ1-4 | TRBV28 | NA | NA | CASSLNSWARLFF | TGTGCCAGCAGTTTGAATTCCTGGGCCAGACTGTTTTTT
TRBJ2-7 | TRBV5-1 | NA | NA | CASSLAQGGEQYF | TGCGCCAGCAGCTTGGCACAGGGCGGCGAGCAGTACTTC
TRBJ2-1 | TRBV3-1/TRBV3-2 | TRBD2 | NA | CASSQGLMGLRFF | TGTGCCAGCAGCCAAGGATTAATGGGACTACGATTCTTC
TRBJ2-5 | TRBV5-5 | NA | NA | CASSLGLASGASELQETQYF | TGTGCCAGCAGCTTGGGGCTAGCCTCAGGTGCATCAGAACTCCAAGAGACCCAGTACTTC
TRBJ1-2 | TRBV6-1 | NA | NA | CASSEGQGYSNYGYTF | TGTGCCAGCAGTGAGGGTCAGGGCTACTCTAACTATGGCTACACCTTC
TRBJ1-6 | TRBV30 | NA | NA | CAWSEAGRGSPLHF | TGTGCCTGGAGCGAGGCAGGGAGGGGATCACCCCTCCACTTT
TRBJ1-1 | TRBV28 | TRBD1 | NA | CAGFDRGRTEAFF | TGTGCCGGTTTCGACAGGGGTAGGACTGAAGCTTTCTTT
TRBJ2-2 | TRBV6-4 | TRBD2 | once | CASRLAGDTGELFF | TGTGCCAGCCGACTAGCGGGGGACACCGGGGAGCTGTTTTTT
TRBJ2-3 | TRBV14 | TRBD2 | few | CASSQVGRRGGTDTQYF | TGTGCCAGCAGCCAAGTCGGGCGGCGGGGGGGCACAGATACGCAGTATTTT